One sample yielded the 19 T cell receptor beta chains listed below, sequenced in a study of T and B cells in COVID-19 patients. From blood, roughly 250-500 ng of genomic DNA served as TRB template. BIOMED2 TRB-A/B primer pools were used in multiplex TRB PCR. MiXCR was run by TCRdb on the multiplex PCR reads, yielding one entry per CDR3 protein. The table includes 5,000 or so distinct CDR3 sequences, 20% detected once. Sequenced: blood. Receptor source: a human donor who had recovered from COVID-19.

The chain combines TRBV25-1 with TRBJ1-2; D gene uncertain. The CDR3 spans 14 residues. CDR1 and CDR2 (germline): MGHDK, SYGVNS. V was trimmed by 2 bases and J by 2 bases, leaving 9 bases between them. CDR3 sequence: CASSEGWENYGYTF. CDR3 nucleotide sequence: TGTGCCAGCAGTGAAGGGTGGGAAAACTATGGCTACACCTTC.

The V and J genes are TRBV7-3 and TRBJ1-1; 9 nucleotides match TRBD1. Germline V gives CDR1 SGHTA, CDR2 FQGTGA. The CDR3 totals 13 residues. The ends lost 1 base at V and 10 bases at J; junction bases unmatched: 4. CDR3 sequence reads: CASSLSGQGPAFF. CDR3 nucleotide sequence: TGTGCCAGCAGCTTAAGCGGACAGGGGCCAGCTTTCTTT.

This clonotype is labeled as medium-sized. The chain recombines TRBV6-5 with TRBJ1-6; tentatively, D is TRBD1 (6 bases). CDR3 length: 16 amino acids. V shed 6 bases and J shed 10 bases, with 22 bases lying between them. Germline lookup yields CDR1 MNHEY and CDR2 SVGAGI. Here the CDR3 reads CASSLQGRTLGSPLHF. CDR3 sequence (DNA): TGTGCCAGCAGCCTACAGGGCCGGACCCTGGGGTCACCCCTCCACTTT.

This clonotype was detected many times. This CDR3 reads CASSLGLGAAYNEQFF. As DNA, the CDR3 is TGCGCCAGCAGCTTGGGCCTCGGGGCTGCCTACAATGAGCAGTTCTTC. V and J are TRBV5-1 and TRBJ2-1; either TRBD1 or TRBD2 may supply D (5 bases each). Between the trimmed V and J ends, which lost 0 bases and 2 bases, there was a span of 12 bases. The CDR3 is 16 amino acids. Germline V gene data show CDR1 as SGHRS and CDR2 as YFSETQ.

About this clonotype itself: Just one base apart from a much larger clone, this may be a read error. The chain has TRBV30 and TRBJ1-1; D call uncertain. The length of the CDR3 is 13 residues. Germline assignment: CDR1 GTSNPN and CDR2 SVGIG (reference sequence). CDR3 nucleotides: TGTGCCTGGAGGGCAGGCTTGAACAATGAAGCTTTCTTT. Translation gives CAWRAGLNNEAFF. Drawing the rest from reference TRBV30 and TRBJ1-1, the complete variable domain is SQTIHQWPATLVQPVGSPLSLECTVEGTSNPNLYWYRQAAGRGLQLLFYSVGIGQISSEVPQNLSASRPQDRQFILSSKKLLLSDSGFYLCAWRAGLNNEAFFGQGTRLTVV.

Relative to its sample, this clonotype is medium-sized. The rearrangement uses TRBV15 and TRBJ1-2; 10 positions match TRBD1. The CDR3 is 17 residues long. Germline V gene sequence: CDR1 LNHNV, CDR2 YYDKDF (reference sequence). V gave up 0 bases and J gave up 2 bases; unmatched junction bases: 6. The CDR3 bases are TGTGCCACCAGCAGAGATAAGCGGACAGGGGGGAACTATGGCTACACCTTC. It specifies CATSRDKRTGGNYGYTF. Full variable domain (remainder filled in from reference TRBV15 and TRBJ1-2): DAMVIQNPRYQVTQFGKPVTLSCSQTLNHNVMYWYQQKSSQAPKLLFHYYDKDFNNEADTPDNFQSRRPNTSFCFLDIRSPGLGDTAMYLCATSRDKRTGGNYGYTFGSGTRLTVV.

Turning to this clonotype: A much larger clone lies a single base off, so this may be a read error. This chain joins TRBV11-3 and TRBJ1-1; TRBD1 matches 9 bases. The CDR3 extends over 15 amino acids. Germline V lookup: CDR1 SGHNT, CDR2 YENEEA. CDR3 protein: CVSSARQGEDTEAFF. The CDR3 DNA sequence: TGTGTCAGCAGCGCCCGACAGGGGGAGGACACTGAAGCTTTCTTT.

This clonotype occurred a few times. This chain connects TRBV7-2 to TRBJ1-1; no definite D call. Trimming shortened V by 2 bases and J by 7 bases, and 11 bases separated the two germline ends. The CDR3 contains 13 residues. Germline CDR1 is SGHTA and CDR2 is FQGNSA. The CDR3 protein is CASSLKHSYEAFF. CDR3 sequence (DNA): TGTGCCAGCAGCTTAAAGCACAGCTATGAAGCTTTCTTT.

This clonotype is categorized as medium-sized. The chain joins TRBV6-5 to TRBJ2-5, with D perhaps matching TRBD1 or TRBD2 (5 bases each). The germline V gene has CDR1 MNHEY and CDR2 SVGAGI. With 0 bases removed from V and 5 bases from J, the gap between germline ends came to 19 bases. This CDR3 contains 17 residues. CDR3 loop: CASSYSFLVRGRETQYF. In DNA, the CDR3 is TGTGCCAGCAGTTACTCGTTCCTGGTACGGGGCAGGGAGACCCAGTACTTC.

This clonotype is medium-sized by share. The CDR3 spells CASSLSRGENGYTF. The CDR3 DNA reads TGTGCCAGCAGTTTATCACGGGGGGAGAACGGCTACACCTTC. The gene calls are TRBV27 and TRBJ1-2; D may be TRBD1 (5 bases). V was trimmed by 0 bases and J by 8 bases, leaving 13 bases between them. Germline V gene lookup returns CDR1 MNHEY and CDR2 SMNVEV (reference sequence). The CDR3 is made up of 14 amino acids.

V and J are TRBV7-9 and TRBJ1-1; 7 nucleotides line up with TRBD1. V lost 9 bases, J lost 5 bases, and 9 bases stayed unmatched. This CDR3 contains 13 residues. Germline CDR1 reads SEHNR; CDR2 reads FQNEAQ (reference sequence). CDR3 protein: CASFGGGRTEAFF. The CDR3 nucleotides read TGTGCCAGTTTTGGAGGGGGCCGGACTGAAGCTTTCTTT. The full variable domain, with the rest looked up from reference TRBV7-9 and TRBJ1-1, is DTGVSQNPRHKITKRGQNVTFRCDPISEHNRLYWYRQTLGQGPEFLTYFQNEAQLEKSRLLSDRFSAERPKGSFSTLEIQRTEQGDSAMYLCASFGGGRTEAFFGQGTRLTVV.

This clonotype has just a few counts. The chain joins TRBV7-2 to TRBJ2-1, with 10 nucleotides matching TRBD2. The CDR3 length is 19 residues. The germline V gene has CDR1 SGHTA and CDR2 FQGNSA. With 5 bases clipped from V and 7 bases from J, the junction kept 20 bases outside the gene matches. CDR3 in DNA: TGTGCCAGCAGCCCGAGGATTAAGACTAGCGGGTCTCCTGTGAATGAGCAGTTCTTC. It is translated as CASSPRIKTSGSPVNEQFF.

In this sample, this clonotype is medium-sized (0.01 to 0.1%). J is TRBJ2-3 and V is TRBV27; 10 positions match TRBD2. The germline V gene encodes CDR1 MNHEY and CDR2 SMNVEV (reference sequence). The CDR3 has 17 residues. The J segment lost 2 bases and the V segment lost 8 bases, leaving 13 bases of the junction unmatched. The CDR3 DNA is TGTGCCAGCTCCGAAACAAAGCGGGGGGGCTTCACAGATACGCAGTATTTT. It translates to CASSETKRGGFTDTQYF.

This clonotype turned up a few times. The V call is TRBV21-1, the J call TRBJ1-2. TRBV21-1 is assigned pseudogene status. The CDR3 is 14 residues long. The CDR3 loop is CASSNPPRVYGYTF. Written as DNA, the CDR3 is TGTGCCAGCAGCAACCCACCGAGAGTCTATGGCTACACCTTC.

The chain is built from TRBV4-3 and TRBJ2-2; no clear D. Germline V lookup: CDR1 LGHNA, CDR2 YSLEER. The CDR3 extends over 14 amino acids. V was pared by 0 bases and J by 5 bases, with 7 bases between. The CDR3 DNA is TGCGCCAGCAGCCAAGATCGACTTACCGGGGAGCTGTTTTTT. It specifies CASSQDRLTGELFF.

By frequency in the sample, this clonotype is medium-sized (0.01 to 0.1%). The V and J genes are TRBV27 and TRBJ2-3, with a weak D call TRBD1 (5 bases). CDR1 is MNHEY, CDR2 SMNVEV, per germline (reference sequence). V was clipped by 1 base and J by 1 base, with 12 bases between them. This CDR3 contains 16 residues. The CDR3 spells CASSLLGRVRTDTQYF. The DNA of the CDR3 is TGTGCCAGCAGTTTATTGGGCAGGGTGCGCACAGATACGCAGTATTTT.

V and J are TRBV12-3 or TRBV12-4 and TRBJ1-3, with a weak D call TRBD1 (5 bases). V lost 7 bases and J lost 2, with 12 bases in between. The CDR3 runs to 14 residues. The DNA of the CDR3 is TGTGCCAGCACCCTGGGGGGTACTGGAAACACCATATATTTT. Translated, it gives CASTLGGTGNTIYF.

This clonotype occurred many times. V is TRBV5-1 and J is TRBJ2-7, with D possibly being TRBD2 (6 bases). Germline CDR1 and CDR2: SGHRS and YFSETQ. This CDR3 has 13 amino acids. Trimming removed 4 bases from V and 2 bases from J, with 10 bases in between. The CDR3 loop reads CASSPGLTYEQYF. CDR3 nucleotide sequence: TGCGCCAGCAGCCCGGGACTTACCTACGAGCAGTACTTC. The whole variable domain, remainder taken from reference TRBV5-1 and TRBJ2-7, is KAGVTQTPRYLIKTRGQQVTLSCSPISGHRSVSWYQQTPGQGLQFLFEYFSETQRNKGNFPGRFSGRQFSNSRSEMNVSTLELGDSALYLCASSPGLTYEQYFGPGTRLTVT.

The rearrangement uses TRBV29-1 and TRBJ1-2, with 8 bases identical to TRBD1. V was clipped by 1 base and J by 5 bases; unmatched bases: 9. CDR3 length: 15 amino acids. CDR1 and CDR2 (germline): SQVTM, ANQGSEA. In DNA, the CDR3 is TGCAGCGTTGAAGGGATGTACAGGGGGGGATATGGCTACACCTTC. It specifies CSVEGMYRGGYGYTF.